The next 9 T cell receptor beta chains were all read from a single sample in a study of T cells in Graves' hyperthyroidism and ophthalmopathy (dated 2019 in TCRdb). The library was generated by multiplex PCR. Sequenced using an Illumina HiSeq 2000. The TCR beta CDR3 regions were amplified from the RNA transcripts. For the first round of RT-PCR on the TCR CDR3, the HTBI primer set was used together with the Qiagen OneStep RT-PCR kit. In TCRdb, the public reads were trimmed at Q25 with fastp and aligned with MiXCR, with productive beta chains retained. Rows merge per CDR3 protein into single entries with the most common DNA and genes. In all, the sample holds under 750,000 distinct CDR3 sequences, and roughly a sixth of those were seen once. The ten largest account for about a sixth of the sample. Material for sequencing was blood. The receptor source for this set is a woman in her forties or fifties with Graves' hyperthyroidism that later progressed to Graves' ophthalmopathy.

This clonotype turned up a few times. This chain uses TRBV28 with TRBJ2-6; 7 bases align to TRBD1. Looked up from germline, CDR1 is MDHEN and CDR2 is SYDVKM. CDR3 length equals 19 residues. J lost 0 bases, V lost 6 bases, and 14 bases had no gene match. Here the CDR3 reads CASSTQDRLSRSGANVLTF. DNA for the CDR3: TGTGCCAGCAGCACCCAGGACAGGCTCTCTCGCTCTGGGGCCAACGTCCTGACTTTC.

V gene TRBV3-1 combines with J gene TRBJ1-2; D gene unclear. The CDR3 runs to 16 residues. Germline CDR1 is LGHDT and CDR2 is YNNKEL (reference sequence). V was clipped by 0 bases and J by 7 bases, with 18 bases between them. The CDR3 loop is CASSQDYDTQMAGYTF. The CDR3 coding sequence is TGTGCCAGCAGCCAAGATTATGACACGCAAATGGCTGGCTACACCTTC.

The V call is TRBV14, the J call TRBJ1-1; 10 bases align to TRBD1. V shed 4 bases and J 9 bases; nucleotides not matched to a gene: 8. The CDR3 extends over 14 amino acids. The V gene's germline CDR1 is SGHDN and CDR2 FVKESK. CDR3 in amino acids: CASSLGQGSSQAFF. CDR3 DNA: TGTGCCAGCAGCCTGGGACAGGGGTCGTCTCAAGCTTTCTTT. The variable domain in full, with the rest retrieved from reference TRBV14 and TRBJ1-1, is EAGVTQFPSHSVIEKGQTVTLRCDPISGHDNLYWYRRVMGKEIKFLLHFVKESKQDESGMPNNRFLAERTGGTYSTLKVQPAELEDSGVYFCASSLGQGSSQAFFGQGTRLTVV.

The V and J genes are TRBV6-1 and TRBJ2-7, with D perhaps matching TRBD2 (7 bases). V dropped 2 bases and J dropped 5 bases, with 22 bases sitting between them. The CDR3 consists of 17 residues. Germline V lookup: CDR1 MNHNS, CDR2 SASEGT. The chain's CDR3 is CASSERGTTLSVDEQYF. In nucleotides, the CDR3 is TGTGCCAGCAGTGAAAGGGGGACTACCCTAAGTGTCGACGAGCAGTACTTC.

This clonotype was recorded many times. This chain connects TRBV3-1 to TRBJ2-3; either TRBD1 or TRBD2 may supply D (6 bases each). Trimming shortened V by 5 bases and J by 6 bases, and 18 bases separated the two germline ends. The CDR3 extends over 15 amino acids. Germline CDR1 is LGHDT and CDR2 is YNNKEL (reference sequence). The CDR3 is CASSGGGSPPDTQYF. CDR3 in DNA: TGTGCCAGCAGCGGAGGGGGTAGCCCTCCCGATACGCAGTATTTT.

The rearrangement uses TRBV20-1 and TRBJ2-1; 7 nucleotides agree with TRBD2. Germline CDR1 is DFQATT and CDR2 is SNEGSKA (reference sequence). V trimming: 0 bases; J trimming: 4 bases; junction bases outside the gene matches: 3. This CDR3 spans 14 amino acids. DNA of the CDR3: TGCAGTGCTAGAGATCCAGCGGGGTACAATGAGCAGTTCTTC. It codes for CSARDPAGYNEQFF.

The CDR3 protein is CASSSSIAGGYGYTF. CDR3 bases: TGTGCCAGCAGCTCGTCTATCGCAGGCGGCTATGGCTACACCTTC. The rearrangement joins TRBV7-9 to TRBJ1-2; no clear D. Germline lookup yields CDR1 SEHNR and CDR2 FQNEAQ (reference sequence). The CDR3 is 15 residues long. Trimming removed 4 bases at V and 4 bases at J, with 16 bases between.

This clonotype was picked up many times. The DNA for the CDR3 is TGTGCCAGCAGTCCCCAGGGACAGAACACTGAAGCTTTCTTT. Translating it yields CASSPQGQNTEAFF. The chain combines TRBV2 with TRBJ1-1, with D tentatively TRBD1 (6 bases). CDR3 size: 14 residues. Germline-derived CDR1 and CDR2 are SNHLY and FYNNEI. Deletions cut 5 bases from V and 1 base from J, with 11 bases between.

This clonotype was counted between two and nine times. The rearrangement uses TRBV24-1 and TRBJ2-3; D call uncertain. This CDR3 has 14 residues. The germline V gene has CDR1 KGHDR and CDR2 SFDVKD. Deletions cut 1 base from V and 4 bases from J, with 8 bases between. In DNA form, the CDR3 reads TGTGCCACCAGTGATTTTTCGGTGCCAGATACGCAGTATTTT. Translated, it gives CATSDFSVPDTQYF.